The 2 T cell receptor beta chains below were found in one sample sequenced in a study of metastatic and nonmetastatic thyroid tumors. TCRdb re-analyzed the PCR reads through MiXCR. The profile shows some 5,700 clones, roughly 29% of them singletons. Among the patients, none had received any treatment before thyroid surgery. The sequencing sample was made of adjacent normal tissue. The receptors shown here come from a female donor with papillary thyroid cancer or a benign thyroid nodule (not recorded which). Some clones in this sample may be carry-over from other donors' samples.

V and J are TRBV20-1 and TRBJ1-6; unclear D gene. The V and J ends lost 3 bases and 1 base respectively, with 10 bases between them. The CDR3 extends over 15 amino acids. Germline-derived CDR1 and CDR2 are DFQATT and SNEGSKA (reference sequence). CDR3 sequence (DNA): TGCAGTGCTAGGTCCCGGGAGTCCTATAATTCACCCCTCCACTTT. Protein: CSARSRESYNSPLHF.

This chain connects TRBV10-3 to TRBJ2-7; 7 nucleotides line up with TRBD1. CDR3 length: 16 amino acids. CDR1 and CDR2 from the germline V gene are ENHRY and SYGVKD. Germline trimming cut 4 bases from V and 2 bases from J; bases unmatched to any gene: 11. The CDR3 here is CAISGRIGTEAYEQYF. DNA for the CDR3: TGTGCCATCAGTGGGCGTATCGGGACAGAGGCCTACGAGCAGTACTTC.